This TCR beta chain was observed in a study of neurological immune-mediated disorders (dated by TCRdb to between 2018 and 2021). A note on the overall study: Among the roughly 34 multiple sclerosis patients, relapsing-remitting MS was present in approximately 31 and secondary progressive MS was present in 3. Using UMI-based sequencing, the study compared peripheral blood TCR-beta repertoires from patients with HTLV-I-associated myelopathy (HAM/TSP), patients with multiple sclerosis, and healthy controls. Alongside PBMC samples, the set of fewer than 110 TCR-beta libraries contained longitudinal samples, technical triplicates, and paired CD4+ and CD8+ T-cell subsets that had been sorted. The cohort included approximately 68 subjects: roughly 15 with HAM/TSP, approximately 34 with multiple sclerosis, and roughly 20 healthy controls.

Libraries from unsorted PBMCs were made from 2 million PBMCs kept in RNAlater at -80 degrees C until RNA extraction. Multiple sclerosis patients were enrolled in a US clinical protocol under which disease progression was evaluated by magnetic resonance imaging. Peripheral blood was subjected to Ficoll-Hypaque density gradient centrifugation to isolate PBMCs, which were then cryopreserved in liquid nitrogen. The CDR3 runs 14 residues from the cysteine to the phenylalanine. The retained sequence is limited to the CDR3, 42 bases, with the frame set at the first base. Trimming removed 3 bases from V and 7 bases from J; the gene matches leave 3 bases unexplained. The germline V gene gives CDR1 as SGHVS and CDR2 as FQNEAQ. This clonotype was observed at least ten times. This receptor's antigen is unknown. The sample holds no much larger clone one base away, and base qualities are not on file. What the study reported, not specific to this receptor: No association of the MS cluster with clinical or MRI features was observed, and the need for larger cohorts was stated by the authors. In phylogenetic analysis, the repertoires of 18 of 34 MS patients grouped into a cluster of related CDR3 sequences, which suggests a possible signature at the repertoire level. TCR clonal expansion was highest in HAM/TSP patients and lowest in MS patients, with MS patients falling below even healthy controls. Expanded clones from different subjects shared no identical CDR3 amino acid sequences, which suggests that TCR-beta repertoires were private in all groups.

cDNA was synthesized by template-switch 5'RACE using a primer carrying a 10-nucleotide random unique molecular identifier by which each TCR transcript was tagged. Every sequencing run yielded over 160 million TCR-beta sequences covering 15-18 subjects. The RNeasy kit was used to extract total RNA. The KAPA Real-time Library Amplification kit was used to amplify TCR-beta VDJ regions with primers for the TCR constant region and the 5'RACE anchor. Sample indexes and Illumina adaptors were added in a first PCR, after which library yield was increased in a second PCR. After Ampure bead purification, the TCR product of roughly 650 bp was size-selected on a 2% E-gel SizeSelection system. Before pooling, library quality was assessed on a Bioanalyzer, concentration was determined with Qubit, and library quantification was performed with the Kapa Library Quantification kit. Libraries were sequenced paired-end 2 x 150 bp on an Illumina HiSeq 2500. To increase sequence diversity, roughly 24-31% phiX was spiked into each library pool. The authors processed their data as follows. The UMI-based MiGEC pipeline processed quality-filtered reads and removed over 85% of raw TCR sequences during error correction. VDJ genes were aligned to IMGT germline references, and each clonotype was defined by a unique CDR3 amino acid sequence together with V-J genes. VDJtools evaluated clonal expansion, Shannon diversity and CDR3 relatedness (CalcPairwiseDistances, ClusterSamples); CLCbio workbench built phylogenetic trees. A clone was classed as expanded if it had 8 or more unique UMIs, a cutoff based on coefficient-of-variation modelling across technical triplicates. The public reads were reanalyzed by TCRdb: fastp trimming at Q25, MiXCR alignment, in-frame beta chains only. Duplicate CDR3 protein sequences are folded into a single record with the most common DNA and genes. It is TCRdb's table, rather than the study itself, that gives the V and J calls and clone size. The table for this sample lists 45,000 to 60,000 distinct CDR3 sequences; less than 2.5% of them were counted only once. The top ten clonotypes cover around 3% of the sample.

The sample taken for sequencing was PBMCs. The clonotype originates from a man aged 50 to 59 with multiple sclerosis. The chain is assembled from TRBV7-8 and TRBJ2-4, with 10 central nucleotides matching TRBD1. The CDR3 corresponds to CASSFETGGNIQYF. The sequenced DNA: TGTGCCAGCAGCTTCGAGACAGGGGGCAACATTCAGTACTTC. The CDR3 plus the reference TRBV7-8 and TRBJ2-4 genes for the other parts give the full variable domain: GAGVSQSPRYKVAKRGQDVALRCDPISGHVSLFWYQQALGQGPEFLTYFQNEAQLDKSGLPSDRFFAERPEGSVSTLKIQRTQQEDSAVYLCASSFETGGNIQYFGAGTRLSVL.